This entry describes one TCR beta chain. No cognate antigen has been identified for it. No base quality information exists; no much larger clone differs at one position. The CDR3 goes from the cysteine to the phenylalanine over 16 residues. The kept DNA is CDR3 alone, 48 bases in frame from the first base. The junction carries 9 bases between V and J, which are trimmed by 0 bases and 1 base respectively. From the germline V gene, CDR1 is SGHVS and CDR2 is FNYEAQ. The data are from a study of blood T cells in healthy people across ages (dated by TCRdb to between 2014 and 2016). Looking at the study overall: Template switching captured roughly one uniquely barcoded TCR beta cDNA molecule per two T cells in model experiments. Age-related changes in TCR beta repertoire diversity were measured in the study by deep sequencing normalized with unique cDNA molecular identifiers. Four age groups were formed from the donors: young (average about 16 years), middle-aged (around 39), aged (roughly 59) and long-lived (approximately 80). To avoid experimental bias, donors of different ages were distributed randomly across sequencing lanes. Two additional independent replicas of 1 million unique cDNA reads from the same blood draw were analyzed for two donors (one aged 18 to 29 and one aged 80 or older).

Preparation of the library involved 5' RACE. TCRdb names Illumina HiSeq 2500 as the instrument used. A second about 7 to 11 cycle PCR used a sample-barcoded 5' primer and a J-beta primer mix. A unique molecular identifier was introduced onto each TCR beta cDNA molecule by a template-switch 5' adaptor carrying 12 random nucleotides. Each sample yielded at least 3 million CDR3-containing paired-end reads. First-strand cDNA synthesis was performed from all RNA using the Mint cDNA synthesis kit, with priming by a TRBC-specific oligonucleotide. Following uracil-DNA glycosylase treatment, a first 18-cycle PCR with universal primers M1SS and BC2_uni_R was performed on all cDNA. The authors processed their data as follows. For normalization, 1 million high-quality reads, each with a distinct molecular identifier, were randomly selected from each sample. Instead of being binned into consensus sequences, reads with shared molecular identifiers were discarded. MiTCR, run with a Q25 quality threshold and the strictest error-elimination algorithm, handled CDR3 identification, clonotype clustering and error correction. Lower-bound total TCR beta diversity was estimated with a nonparametric unseen species model using Euler transformation. TCRdb trimmed the raw reads at Q25, called clones with MiXCR and kept productive beta chains. Each record represents a unique CDR3 protein, reported with the most common genes and DNA among its rows. TCRdb assigned the V and J calls; the authors' analysis was not used. The sample table records around 1,000,000 distinct CDR3 sequences; roughly two fifths of these occur just once. The ten most abundant clones make up about an eighth of the sample.

General conclusions and limits of the study: Total diversity estimates from one million sequenced T cells were considered lower bounds and underestimates. Conclusive comparison of naive and antigen-experienced compartments was prevented by the profiling of bulk unsorted PBMCs. The percentage of naive T cells measured by flow cytometry correlated strongly with observed TCR beta diversity. Observed TCR beta diversity per million T cells fell roughly linearly with age, and a significant reduction was already apparent by age roughly 41. Donor CMV infection status was unknown, potentially confounding age-related changes in expanded clonotypes. Compared with the aged group, the long-lived group had more naive CD4+ T cells, fewer expanded clones and increased TCR diversity, a pattern suggesting age selection.

The approximately 39 donors, aged roughly 6 to 90 years, were systemically healthy Caucasian individuals from Russia. Ten milliliters of peripheral blood were drawn from each donor into EDTA-treated Vacutainer tubes. Ficoll-Paque density-gradient centrifugation was used to isolate PBMCs, with at least 7 million per sample. Total RNA, at least 6 micrograms per sample, was extracted from PBMCs with Trizol reagent. For every donor, flow cytometry on a PBMC aliquot measured the percentage of naive CD45RAhigh/CD27high T cells. Sequencing was done on a sample of blood. This clonotype originated in a man between 18 and 29 years old in good health. The receptor chain draws on TRBV7-6 and TRBJ1-4; a tentative D call is TRBD1 (5 bases match). The DNA sequence follows: TGTGCCAGCAGCTTAGCCCCGGGGGGAACTAATGAAAAACTGTTTTTT. Translated, this is CASSLAPGGTNEKLFF. Joined to the reference TRBV7-6 and TRBJ1-4 proteins, this CDR3 gives the full variable domain: GAGVSQSPRYKVTKRGQDVALRCDPISGHVSLYWYRQALGQGPEFLTYFNYEAQQDKSGLPNDRFSAERPEGSISTLTIQRTEQRDSAMYRCASSLAPGGTNEKLFFGSGTQLSVL.